This passage covers 18 T cell receptor beta chains from one sample sequenced in a study of blood T cell repertoires in COVID-19. The protocol was immunoSEQ multiplex PCR, while the TCRdb copy is restricted to in-frame clones and leaves out a portion. The sample carries roughly 250,000 clones, 88% recorded once. Sequencing was carried out using PBMCs or T cells enriched from blood (not recorded which). These receptors all stem from a woman between 35 and 50 years old who had been exposed to COVID-19.

This chain uses TRBV29-1 with TRBJ2-3; 11 bases fit TRBD2. V trimming: 6 bases; J trimming: 8 bases; junction bases outside the gene matches: 16. Germline assignment: CDR1 SQVTM and CDR2 ANQGSEA. The CDR3 is 16 residues long. The CDR3 region has the DNA TGCAGCGTCGTGACTAGAGTAGCGGGAGGGCCGGGTACGCAGTATTTT. This encodes CSVVTRVAGGPGTQYF.

This clone was seen only a few times. This rearrangement joins TRBV6-5 to TRBJ2-5, with unresolved D. Trimming cost V 5 bases and J 3 bases, with 13 bases left between them. Per the germline V gene, CDR1 is MNHEY and CDR2 is SVGAGI. The CDR3 runs 14 residues. DNA of the CDR3: TGTGCCAGCAGTCGAGACACTTCCGAAGAGACCCAGTACTTC. Its translation is CASSRDTSEETQYF.

This chain joins TRBV7-9 and TRBJ2-7, with unresolved D. The CDR3 consists of 14 residues. Trimming cost V 6 bases and J 2 bases, with 14 bases left between them. CDR1 and CDR2 (germline): SEHNR, FQNEAQ (reference sequence). CDR3 DNA: TGTGCCAGCAGTTCGAGGCTGCAGACCTACGAGCAGTACTTC. This gives the protein CASSSRLQTYEQYF.

This chain connects TRBV4-2 to TRBJ1-5, with D uncertain. Deletions cut 0 bases from V and 1 base from J, with 10 bases between. The CDR3 totals 16 residues. Germline CDR1 LGHNA, CDR2 YNFKEQ. Here the CDR3 reads CASSQDGPISNQPQHF. The CDR3 DNA reads TGTGCCAGCAGCCAAGATGGGCCTATAAGCAATCAGCCCCAGCATTTT.

The chain employs TRBV24-1 and TRBJ2-2; a weak D match, TRBD1 (6 bases). The CDR3 consists of 15 residues. CDR1 KGHDR and CDR2 SFDVKD come from the germline V gene. Deletions cut 4 bases from V and 6 bases from J, with 14 bases between. CDR3: CATSEPTGYAGELFF. DNA for the CDR3: TGTGCCACCAGTGAGCCAACAGGGTACGCCGGGGAGCTGTTTTTT.

The V and J genes are TRBV2 and TRBJ1-3; D ambiguous. The length of the CDR3 is 15 residues. The germline V gene encodes CDR1 SNHLY and CDR2 FYNNEI. V lost 0 bases, J lost 6 bases, and 12 bases lay in between. The chain's CDR3 is CASSEARGGPNTIYF. CDR3 in DNA: TGTGCCAGCAGTGAAGCGCGTGGCGGCCCAAACACCATATATTTT.

This clone was seen only once. This chain connects TRBV3-1 (or the pseudogene TRBV3-2) to TRBJ2-7, with D maybe TRBD1 (6 bases). The length of the CDR3 is 14 residues. V dropped 1 base and J dropped 2 bases, with 9 bases sitting between them. CDR1 and CDR2 from the germline V gene are LGHDT and YNNKEL (reference sequence). As DNA, the CDR3 is TGTGCCAGCAGCCAAGCGGGGACAACCTACGAGCAGTACTTC. Translation: CASSQAGTTYEQYF.

In the case of this clone: The junction does not match germline at one end; this may be a read error. The genes are TRBV5-1 and TRBJ1-1, with 7 nucleotides matching TRBD1. CDR1 SGHRS and CDR2 YFSETQ come from the germline V gene. CDR3 length: 16 residues. The CDR3 DNA follows: TGTGCCAGCAGCCGTGGGACAGAGAAAATGAACACTGAAGCTTTCTTT. Residues: CASSRGTEKMNTEAFF.

The chain recombines TRBV19 with TRBJ2-7; a weak D match, TRBD2 (6 bases). The CDR3 totals 14 residues. Germline V CDR1 and CDR2: LNHDA, SQIVND (reference sequence). Between the trimmed V and J ends, which lost 0 bases and 6 bases, there was a span of 12 bases. CDR3 nucleotides: TGTGCCAGTAGTATAGATTGGAGGGCGGGCGAGCAGTACGTC. Translating gives CASSIDWRAGEQYV.

The chain employs TRBV6-5 and TRBJ1-6; 8 bases map to TRBD1. Germline V gene sequence: CDR1 MNHEY, CDR2 SVGAGI. This CDR3 contains 15 residues. Trimming took 5 bases from V and 10 from J; bases not matched to a gene: 10. The CDR3 DNA is TGTGCCAGCAGTCCGACAGGGGTTGGTGGGTCACCCCTCCACTTT. This codes for CASSPTGVGGSPLHF.

The chain couples TRBV6-5 to TRBJ2-7; D is possibly TRBD2 (5 bases). Trimming removed 9 bases at V and 0 bases at J, with 9 bases between. Germline lookup yields CDR1 MNHEY and CDR2 SVGAGI. The CDR3 covers 12 residues. CDR3 sequence: CARDCNSYEQYV. Here the CDR3 DNA reads TGTGCCAGGGACTGCAACTCCTACGAGCAGTACGTC.

The chain employs TRBV7-8 and TRBJ1-2, with D uncertain. Germline lookup yields CDR1 SGHVS and CDR2 FQNEAQ. The CDR3 loop spans 12 amino acids. V lost 6 bases to trimming and J lost 8 bases, with 13 bases between them. This chain's CDR3 is CASSRTLAGYTF. CDR3 DNA sequence: TGTGCCAGCAGTCGAACCCTGGCCGGCTACACCTTC.

J is TRBJ1-4 and V is TRBV30; D remains ambiguous. Per the germline V gene, CDR1 is GTSNPN and CDR2 is SVGIG (reference sequence). CDR3 size: 12 residues. As DNA, the CDR3 is TGTCTAGCTGGGAACCCTAGGGAAAAACTGTTTTTT. Its translation is CLAGNPREKLFF.

This clone was counted only a few times. The CDR3 DNA reads TGTGCCAGCAGTTTACAGGGGGGGAGTGCAGATACGCAGTATTTT. Its translation is CASSLQGGSADTQYF. The V and J genes are TRBV6-5 and TRBJ2-3; perhaps TRBD1 as D (8 bases). Germline-derived CDR1 and CDR2 are MNHEY and SVGAGI. V was trimmed by 4 bases and J by 4 bases, leaving 15 bases between them. The CDR3 contains 15 residues.

The V call is TRBV4-1, the J call TRBJ1-4; 9 bases fit TRBD1. The trim removed 6 bases at V and 8 bases at J, leaving 7 bases unmatched. Germline assignment: CDR1 MGHRA and CDR2 YSYEKL. The CDR3 is 14 amino acids. The CDR3 reads CASSLRQGEEKLFF. For the CDR3, the DNA is TGCGCCAGCAGTCTTCGACAGGGGGAGGAAAAACTGTTTTTT.

This clone was counted a single time. This chain connects TRBV28 to TRBJ2-7, with 8 bases identical to TRBD1. Germline values: CDR1 MDHEN, CDR2 SYDVKM. The trim removed 6 bases at V and 5 bases at J, leaving 6 bases unmatched. The length of the CDR3 is 13 residues. The CDR3 reads CASSFQGANEQYF. The CDR3 DNA follows: TGTGCCAGCAGCTTCCAGGGGGCCAACGAGCAGTACTTC.

V is TRBV18 and J is TRBJ2-2; 10 bases are a match to TRBD1. Germline V gene sequence: CDR1 KGHSH, CDR2 LQKENI. The CDR3 has 17 residues. The J segment lost 4 bases and the V segment lost 4 bases, leaving 9 bases of the junction unmatched. In nucleotides, the CDR3 is TGTGCCAGCTCACTAACCCGACAGGGGGCCTCCACCGGGGAGCTGTTTTTT. Amino acids: CASSLTRQGASTGELFF.

This sequence joins TRBV6-5 and TRBJ1-1; 8 nucleotides line up with TRBD1. Trimming at V came to 5 bases and at J to 0 bases, leaving 5 bases not matched to a gene. Looked up from germline, CDR1 is MNHEY and CDR2 is SVGAGI. There are 15 residues in the CDR3. The CDR3 region is CASSRDRPMNTEAFF. DNA of the CDR3: TGTGCCAGCAGTCGGGACAGGCCCATGAACACTGAAGCTTTCTTT.